The present TCR beta chain was sequenced within a study of regulatory T cells in long-lasting Graves disease. Time point given: persistent/refractory GD, antithyroid drugs over 5 years with positive TRAb. From PBMCs, RNA was extracted and then used to make the TCR library. Patients were from an endocrinology department in Xi'an, China. HTBI primers from iRepertoire and Arm-PCR of CDR3 regions yielded the TCR beta libraries. TCRdb analysed the multiplex PCR reads with MiXCR anew, one entry per CDR3 protein. The data contain 600,000 to 800,000 distinct CDR3 sequences, around 30% of them seen just once; the ten biggest clones take up under 55%. With 5 bases removed from V and 6 bases from J, the gap between germline ends came to 13 bases. The V gene's germline CDR1 is GTSNPN and CDR2 SVGIG (reference sequence). CDR3 length: 12 amino acids. This clonotype was observed a few times.

The TCR comes from a female donor with Graves disease. This chain links TRBV30 with TRBJ1-2; D is perhaps TRBD1 (6 bases). The sequences come from peripheral blood mononuclear cells (PBMCs), collected when the disease was refractory, from a patient treated with antithyroid drugs. The CDR3 coding sequence is TGTGCCTGGGCCGGGACAATGGATGGCTACACCTTC. Translated: CAWAGTMDGYTF.